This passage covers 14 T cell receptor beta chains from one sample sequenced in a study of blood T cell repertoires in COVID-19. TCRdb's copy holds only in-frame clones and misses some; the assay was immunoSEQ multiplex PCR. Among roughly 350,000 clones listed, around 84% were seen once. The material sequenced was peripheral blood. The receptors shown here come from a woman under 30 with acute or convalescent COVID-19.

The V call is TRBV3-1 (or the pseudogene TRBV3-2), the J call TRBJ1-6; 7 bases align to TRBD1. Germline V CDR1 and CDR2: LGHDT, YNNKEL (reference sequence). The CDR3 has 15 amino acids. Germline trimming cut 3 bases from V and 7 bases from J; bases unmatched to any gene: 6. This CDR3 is CASSQTGQENSPLHF. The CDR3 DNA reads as TGTGCCAGCAGCCAGACAGGACAGGAGAATTCACCCCTCCACTTT.

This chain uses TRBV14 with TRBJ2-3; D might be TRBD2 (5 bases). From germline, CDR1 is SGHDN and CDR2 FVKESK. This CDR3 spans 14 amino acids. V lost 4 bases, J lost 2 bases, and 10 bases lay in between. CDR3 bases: TGTGCCAGCAGCCGGACTCTTACCACAGATACGCAGTATTTT. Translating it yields CASSRTLTTDTQYF.

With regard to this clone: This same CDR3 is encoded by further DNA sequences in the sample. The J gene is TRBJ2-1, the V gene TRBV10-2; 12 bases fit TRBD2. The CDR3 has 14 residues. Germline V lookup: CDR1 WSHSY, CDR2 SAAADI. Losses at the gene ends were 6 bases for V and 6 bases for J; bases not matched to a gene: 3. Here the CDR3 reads CASSGLAGPNEQFF. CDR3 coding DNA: TGCGCCAGCAGCGGACTAGCGGGGCCCAATGAGCAGTTCTTC.

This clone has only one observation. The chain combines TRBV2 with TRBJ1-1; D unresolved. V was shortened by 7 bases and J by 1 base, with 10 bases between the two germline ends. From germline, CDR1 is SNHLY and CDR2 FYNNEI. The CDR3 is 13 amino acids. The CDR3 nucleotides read TGTGCCAGCAAGGCAGGTGGGAACACTGAAGCTTTCTTT. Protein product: CASKAGGNTEAFF. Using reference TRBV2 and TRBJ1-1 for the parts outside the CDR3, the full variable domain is EPEVTQTPSHQVTQMGQEVILRCVPISNHLYFYWYRQILGQKVEFLVSFYNNEISEKSEIFDDQFSVERPDGSNFTLKIRSTKLEDSAMYFCASKAGGNTEAFFGQGTRLTVV.

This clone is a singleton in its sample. CDR3 coding DNA: TGTGCCAGCAGCTTATTTTGGGACATACCTTCTTATTATGGCTACACCTTC. Translated: CASSLFWDIPSYYGYTF. The rearrangement joins TRBV7-2 to TRBJ1-2; D is possibly TRBD1 (6 bases). Germline CDR1 and CDR2: SGHTA and FQGNSA. Deletions cut 2 bases from V and 5 bases from J, with 21 bases between. CDR3 length: 17 amino acids. The full variable domain, completed using reference TRBV7-2 and TRBJ1-2, is GAGVSQSPSNKVTEKGKDVELRCDPISGHTALYWYRQSLGQGLEFLIYFQGNSAPDKSGLPSDRFSAERTGGSVSTLTIQRTQQEDSAVYLCASSLFWDIPSYYGYTFGSGTRLTVV.

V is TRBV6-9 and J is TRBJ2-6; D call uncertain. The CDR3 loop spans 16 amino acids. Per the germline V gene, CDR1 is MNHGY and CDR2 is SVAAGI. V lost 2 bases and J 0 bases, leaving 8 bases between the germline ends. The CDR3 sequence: CASSYRGFSGANVLTF. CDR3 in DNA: TGTGCCAGCAGTTATCGAGGATTCTCTGGGGCCAACGTCCTGACTTTC.

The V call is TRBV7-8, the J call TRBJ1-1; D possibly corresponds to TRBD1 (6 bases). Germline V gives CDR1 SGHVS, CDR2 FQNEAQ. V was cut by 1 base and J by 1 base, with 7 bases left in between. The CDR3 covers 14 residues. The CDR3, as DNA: TGTGCCAGCAGCTTAGGCAGGGGGAACACTGAAGCTTTCTTT. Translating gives CASSLGRGNTEAFF. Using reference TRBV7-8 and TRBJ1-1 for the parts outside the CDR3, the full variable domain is GAGVSQSPRYKVAKRGQDVALRCDPISGHVSLFWYQQALGQGPEFLTYFQNEAQLDKSGLPSDRFFAERPEGSVSTLKIQRTQQEDSAVYLCASSLGRGNTEAFFGQGTRLTVV.

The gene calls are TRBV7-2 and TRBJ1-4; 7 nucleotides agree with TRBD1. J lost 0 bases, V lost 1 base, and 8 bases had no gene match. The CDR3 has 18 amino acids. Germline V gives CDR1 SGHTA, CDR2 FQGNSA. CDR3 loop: CASSLVPGQLATNEKLFF. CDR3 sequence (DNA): TGTGCCAGCAGCTTAGTCCCGGGACAGCTTGCAACTAATGAAAAACTGTTTTTT.

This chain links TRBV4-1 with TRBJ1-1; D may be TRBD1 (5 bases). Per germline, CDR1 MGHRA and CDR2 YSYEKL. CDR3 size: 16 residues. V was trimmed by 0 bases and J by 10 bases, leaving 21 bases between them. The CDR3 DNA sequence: TGCGCCAGCAGCCAAGACGCGGTGGCAATAGGGGTGCGAGCTTTCTTT. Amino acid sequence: CASSQDAVAIGVRAFF.

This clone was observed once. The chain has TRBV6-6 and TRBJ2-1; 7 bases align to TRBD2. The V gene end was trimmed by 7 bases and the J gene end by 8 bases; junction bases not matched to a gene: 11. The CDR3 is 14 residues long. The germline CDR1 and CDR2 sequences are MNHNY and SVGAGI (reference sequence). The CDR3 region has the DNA TGTGCCAGCAAAGTTGCGGGAGAAACCCATGAGCAGTTCTTC. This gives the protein CASKVAGETHEQFF.

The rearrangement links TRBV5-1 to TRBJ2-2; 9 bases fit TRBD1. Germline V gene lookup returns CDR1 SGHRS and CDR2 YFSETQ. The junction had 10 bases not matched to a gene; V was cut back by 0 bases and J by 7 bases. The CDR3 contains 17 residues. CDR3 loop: CASSLAGQGTRGGELFF. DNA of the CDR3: TGCGCCAGCAGCTTGGCGGGACAGGGTACGCGAGGCGGGGAGCTGTTTTTT. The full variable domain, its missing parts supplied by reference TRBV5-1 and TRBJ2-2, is KAGVTQTPRYLIKTRGQQVTLSCSPISGHRSVSWYQQTPGQGLQFLFEYFSETQRNKGNFPGRFSGRQFSNSRSEMNVSTLELGDSALYLCASSLAGQGTRGGELFFGEGSRLTVL.

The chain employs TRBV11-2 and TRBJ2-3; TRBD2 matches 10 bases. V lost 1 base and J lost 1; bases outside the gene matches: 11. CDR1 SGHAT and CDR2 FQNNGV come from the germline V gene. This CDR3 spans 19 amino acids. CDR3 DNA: TGTGCCAGCAGCTTAGCCCCCACGTTTCTAGCGGGGGGCACAGATACGCAGTATTTT. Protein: CASSLAPTFLAGGTDTQYF.

CDR3 sequence: CASSGLAGTDTQYF. Written as DNA, the CDR3 is TGTGCCAGCAGTGGACTAGCCGGCACAGATACGCAGTATTTT. The chain joins TRBV27 to TRBJ2-3; TRBD2 aligns across 8 bases. V was clipped by 5 bases and J by 1 base; unmatched bases: 2. Germline V gene data show CDR1 as MNHEY and CDR2 as SMNVEV (reference sequence). The CDR3 has 14 amino acids.

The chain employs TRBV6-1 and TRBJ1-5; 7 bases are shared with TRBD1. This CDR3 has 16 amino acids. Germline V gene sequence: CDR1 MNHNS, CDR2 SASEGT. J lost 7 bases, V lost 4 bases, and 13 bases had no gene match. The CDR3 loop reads CASSGRITGVPQPQHF. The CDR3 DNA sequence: TGTGCCAGCAGTGGACGAATTACAGGGGTTCCACAGCCCCAGCATTTT.